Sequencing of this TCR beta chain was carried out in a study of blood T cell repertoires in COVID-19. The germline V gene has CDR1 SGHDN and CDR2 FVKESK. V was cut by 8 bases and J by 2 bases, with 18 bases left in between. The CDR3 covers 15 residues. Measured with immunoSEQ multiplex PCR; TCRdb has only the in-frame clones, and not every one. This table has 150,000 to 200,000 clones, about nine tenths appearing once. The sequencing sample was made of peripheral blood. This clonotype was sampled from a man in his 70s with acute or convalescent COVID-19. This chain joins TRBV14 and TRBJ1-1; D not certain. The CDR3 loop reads CASVRGDRLNTEAFF. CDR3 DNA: TGTGCCAGCGTCAGAGGAGACCGATTAAACACTGAAGCTTTCTTT.